The sample holds many counts of the clone carrying this T cell receptor (beta chain). For donors with ophthalmopathy, the disease showed moderate-to-severe activity, reached CAS ≥3 and NOSPECS ≥4, and had lasted under 3 months. The PBMC fraction was derived from 9 to 10 ml of fresh peripheral blood. Trimming stripped 3 bases from V and 6 bases from J, with 6 bases between. CDR3 length: 13 amino acids. Germline CDR1 reads MRHNA; CDR2 reads SNTAGT. This sample is drawn from a study of Graves' ophthalmopathy and Graves' hyperthyroidism. Study background: Researchers obtained peripheral blood at initial diagnosis, before any treatment had begun.

Amplified TCR beta CDR3 regions were obtained using RNA transcripts as template. HTBI primers served in a first-round RT-PCR, which a second-round multiplex PCR followed. TCRdb used MiXCR to reprocess the multiplex PCR reads, holding one entry per CDR3 protein. The sample consists of a few hundred thousand distinct CDR3 sequences, about 18% of them appearing once. The sample consisted of peripheral blood. The sequence was obtained from a woman younger than 35 with Graves' ophthalmopathy. The rearrangement uses TRBV6-4 and TRBJ1-6; a possible D gene is TRBD1 (6 bases). The CDR3 sequence is CASSEGANSPLHF. DNA of the CDR3: TGTGCCAGCAGTGAGGGGGCTAATTCACCCCTCCACTTT.